The entry below gives a single TCR beta chain sequence along with its context. Its antigen is unidentified. Other DNA sequences from this sample encode an identical CDR3 as well. The whole isolated RNA underwent reverse transcription, so sequencing captured expressed TCRB transcripts. Sequenced by immunoSEQ multiplex PCR; TCRdb stores in-frame clones only, minus some. The data contain about 260,000 clones, just over 20% of them seen just once; the ten biggest clones take up 0.028%. The CDR3 contains 14 residues. Germline CDR1 and CDR2: SGHTA and FQGNSA. The J segment lost 1 base and the V segment lost 5 bases, leaving 3 bases of the junction unmatched. The data were obtained in a study of beta chain features in type 1 diabetes. Overall study findings and caveats: Type 1 diabetes patients had moderately but significantly shorter TCRB CDR3s in all four CD4+ subsets. Relative to healthy donors, patients appeared to have naive, central memory and Treg TCRB repertoires that were more similar.

Input material: naive CD4+ T cells from blood. This chain uses TRBV7-2 with TRBJ2-3, with 7 bases aligning to TRBD1. This sequence was found in a woman aged 40 to 50 with type 1 diabetes. CDR3 loop: CASSLGQGTDTQYF. CDR3 DNA sequence: TGTGCCAGCAGCCTCGGACAGGGCACAGATACGCAGTATTTT.